This T cell receptor (beta chain) was found in a study of CD8 T cells in ankylosing spondylitis. The table lists this clonotype with a count of one. As yet, its antigen is unknown. Germline values: CDR1 SGHKS, CDR2 YYEKEE (reference sequence). The CDR3 has 15 amino acids. V lost 2 bases and J 5 bases, leaving 16 bases between the germline ends. Quantitative 5'-RACE with molecular barcodes produced the TCR beta libraries. TCRdb processed the 5' RACE reads anew with MiXCR; each CDR3 protein has one entry. Of some 200,000 distinct CDR3 sequences in the sample, around 25% were seen once. Study-level results: Reportedly, disease-linked clones are significantly enriched in ankylosing spondylitis patients' matched synovial fluid. Those disease-linked clones were CD8+; they were also relatively rare in peripheral blood.

The TCR was taken from a male donor with ankylosing spondylitis or in good health (not recorded which). The V call is TRBV5-5, the J call TRBJ2-5; D uncertain. Sequenced input: blood, either unsorted or a sorted T cell fraction (not recorded which). CDR3 sequence: CASSLGRKGVETQYF. CDR3 bases: TGTGCCAGCAGCTTAGGACGAAAAGGTGTGGAGACCCAGTACTTC.